This entry features one TCR beta chain sequence. Lacking the conserved final phenylalanine or tryptophan, this CDR3 likely reflects a read error. This record comes from a study of tumor-infiltrating lymphocytes in primary liver carcinoma. The overall study: These were node-negative, non-metastatic T1-T3 tumors of about 4.2 to 11 cm.

The investigators made TCR beta cDNA from about 0.45 ug total RNA, using a constant-region primer. Three-round nested multiplex PCR performed with slightly modified ARM-PCR produced the TCR beta libraries. TRBV1-TRBV30 forward primers paired with a C-beta reverse primer drove the first two PCR rounds, roughly 10 cycles each. MiXCR, run by TCRdb on the multiplex PCR reads, gives a single entry per CDR3 protein. The data hold roughly 22,000 distinct CDR3 sequences, with approximately 80% observed a single time. In germline, CDR1 is SGHAT, CDR2 FQNNGV. Deletions cut 8 bases from V and 10 bases from J, with 15 bases between. The CDR3 sequence is 11 residues long. RNA and DNA were co-extracted from about 19-30 mg of unsorted bulk tissue.

The receptor's source is a woman aged 25 to 39 with primary liver carcinoma and hepatitis B virus infection. Source material: liver tumor tissue from sampling region 2. Subset given: tumor region T2, inferior pole. The chain combines TRBV11-2 with TRBJ2-7; no firm D call. CDR3 residues: CASGPASEQYS. Written as DNA, the CDR3 is TGTGCCAGCGGTCCAGCCAGTGAACAGTACTCC.